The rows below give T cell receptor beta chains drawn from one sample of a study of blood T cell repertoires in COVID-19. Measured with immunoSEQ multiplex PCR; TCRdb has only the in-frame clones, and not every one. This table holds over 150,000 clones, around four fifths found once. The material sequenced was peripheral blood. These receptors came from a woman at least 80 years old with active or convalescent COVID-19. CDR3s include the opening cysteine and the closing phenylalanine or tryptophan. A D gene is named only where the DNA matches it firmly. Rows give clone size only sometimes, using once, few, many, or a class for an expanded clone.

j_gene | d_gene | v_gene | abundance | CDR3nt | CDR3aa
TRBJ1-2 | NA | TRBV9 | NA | TGTGCCAGCAGCGTAGCAACCAGTGGTAACTATGGCTACACCTTC | CASSVATSGNYGYTF
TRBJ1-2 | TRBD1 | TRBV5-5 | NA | TGTGCCAGCAGCTTGGAGGGACAGGGGAGGGTCGGCTACACCTTC | CASSLEGQGRVGYTF
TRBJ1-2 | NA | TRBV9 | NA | TGTGCCAGCAGCGTAGGGGGCGCTGCTAACTATGGCTACACCTTC | CASSVGGAANYGYTF
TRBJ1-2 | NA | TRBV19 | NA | TGTGCCAGTAGTAACCCAGGGGTAGGGGACTATGGCTACACCTTC | CASSNPGVGDYGYTF
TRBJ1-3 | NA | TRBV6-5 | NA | TGTGCCAGCAGTAGAACAGGGACTGGAAACACCATATATTTT | CASSRTGTGNTIYF
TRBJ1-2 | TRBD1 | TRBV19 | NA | TGTGCCAGTAGTGAGACAGGGCGTGGCTACACCTTC | CASSETGRGYTF
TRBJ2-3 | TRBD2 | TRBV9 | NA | TGTGCCAGCAGCGCCTTCGCTAGCGGGGGGAGGGATACGCAGTATTTT | CASSAFASGGRDTQYF
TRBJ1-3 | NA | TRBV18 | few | TGTGCCAGCTCACCTCAATCGGGGGGAATCTCTGGAAACACCATATATTTT | CASSPQSGGISGNTIYF
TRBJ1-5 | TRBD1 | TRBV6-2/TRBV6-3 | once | TGTGCCAGCAGTTACTCCCCCACTCGGGACAGCTTAAATCAGCCCCAGCATTTT | CASSYSPTRDSLNQPQHF
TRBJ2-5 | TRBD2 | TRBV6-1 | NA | TGTGCCAGCAGTGAAGGTCTAGCGGGGGGACAAGAGACCCAGTACTTC | CASSEGLAGGQETQYF
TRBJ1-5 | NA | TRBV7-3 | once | TGTGCCAGCAGCTTAGAGGCAAATCAGCCCCAGCATTTT | CASSLEANQPQHF
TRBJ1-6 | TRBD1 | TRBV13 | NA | TGTGCCAGCAGCTTAGGCTGGACAGGCTATAATTCACCCCTCCACTTT | CASSLGWTGYNSPLHF
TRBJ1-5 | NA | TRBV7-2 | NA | TGTGCCAGCAGCGACCGGGGGGCCCAGCCCCAGCATTTT | CASSDRGAQPQHF
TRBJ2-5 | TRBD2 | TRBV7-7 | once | TGTGCTAGCAGCCGGACTAGCCGGGAGACCCAGTACTTC | CASSRTSRETQYF
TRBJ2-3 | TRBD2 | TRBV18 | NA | TGTGCCAGCTCACCAAGAGGGGTTAGCGGGGGGACCACAGATACGCAGTATTTT | CASSPRGVSGGTTDTQYF
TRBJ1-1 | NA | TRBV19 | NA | TGTGCCAGTAGTATAGAAACGGAGGAAGCTTTCTTT | CASSIETEEAFF
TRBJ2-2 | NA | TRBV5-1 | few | TGCGCCAGCAGCTCTTACGGGGACAGCGGGACCGGGGAGCTGTTTTTT | CASSSYGDSGTGELFF
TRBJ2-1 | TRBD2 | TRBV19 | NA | TGTGCCAGTAGTGACCCCCCTAGCGGAGCTTACAATGAGCAGTTCTTC | CASSDPPSGAYNEQFF
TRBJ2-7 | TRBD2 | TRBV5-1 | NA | TGCGCCAGCAGCTTGGAACCGACTAGCGGGGGGAAGGGGCAGTACTTC | CASSLEPTSGGKGQYF
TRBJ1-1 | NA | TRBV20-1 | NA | TGCAGTGCTAGAGCACAGGGAAACGCTTTCTTT | CSARAQGNAFF
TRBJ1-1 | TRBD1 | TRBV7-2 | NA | TGTGCCAGCAGCCAAAACAGGGGTGACACTGAAGCTTTCTTT | CASSQNRGDTEAFF
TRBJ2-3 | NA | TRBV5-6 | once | TGTGCCAGCAGCTTGAGGGACACCTCTAGCACAGATACGCAGTATTTT | CASSLRDTSSTDTQYF
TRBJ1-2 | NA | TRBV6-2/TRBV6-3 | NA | TGTGCCAGCAGCGAAGACTGGTATGGCTACACCTTC | CASSEDWYGYTF
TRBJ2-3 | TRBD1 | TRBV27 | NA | TGTGCCAGCAGTGCCCGGACAGGGTATACGCAGTATTTT | CASSARTGYTQYF
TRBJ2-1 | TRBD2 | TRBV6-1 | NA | TGTGCCAGCAGTGTGTGGGGGGGGAACAATGAGCAGTTCTTC | CASSVWGGNNEQFF
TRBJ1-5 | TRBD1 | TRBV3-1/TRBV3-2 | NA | TGTGCCAGCAGCCAACGACAGGGTACTAATAGCAATCAGCCCCAGCATTTT | CASSQRQGTNSNQPQHF
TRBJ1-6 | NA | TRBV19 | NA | TGTGCCAGTAGTCTTCAAATAGGACAGTATAATTCACCCCTCCACTTT | CASSLQIGQYNSPLHF
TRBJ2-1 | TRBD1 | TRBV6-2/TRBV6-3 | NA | TGTGCCAGCAGTTCTCCTGGACAGGGGGCTTGGGATGAGCAGTTCTTC | CASSSPGQGAWDEQFF
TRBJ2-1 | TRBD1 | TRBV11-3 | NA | TGTGCCAGCAGCTCCTTCGGACAGGGGAGAGATGAGCAGTTCTTC | CASSSFGQGRDEQFF
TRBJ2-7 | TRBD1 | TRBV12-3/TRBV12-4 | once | TGTGCCAGCACCAGGACAGGGAGATACGAGCAGTACTTC | CASTRTGRYEQYF
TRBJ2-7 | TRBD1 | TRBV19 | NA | TGTGCCAGTAGTAAGGGTAATGAGGGGGCCGCCTACGAGCAGTACTTC | CASSKGNEGAAYEQYF
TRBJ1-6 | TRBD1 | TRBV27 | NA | TGTGCCAGCAGACCTACCGGGACAGATAATTCACCCCTCCACTTT | CASRPTGTDNSPLHF
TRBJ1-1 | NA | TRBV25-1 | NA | TGTGCCAGCAGCACCACAGGGAACACTGAAGCTTTCTTT | CASSTTGNTEAFF
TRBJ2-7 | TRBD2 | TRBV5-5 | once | TGTGCCAGCAGCTTGGCCGGGGGGTCCGGCGAGCAGTACTTC | CASSLAGGSGEQYF
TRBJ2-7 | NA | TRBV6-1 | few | TGTGCCAGCAGTGAACGGCAGAGGGAGCAGTACTTC | CASSERQREQYF
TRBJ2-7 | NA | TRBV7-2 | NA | TGTGCCAGCAGCTTAGATGTCACTTGGACAACTGGAAACTACGAGCAGTACTTC | CASSLDVTWTTGNYEQYF
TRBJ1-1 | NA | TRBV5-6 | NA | TGTGCCAGCAGCTTGGTAGGATCAGGGGCCTTGAACACTGAAGCTTTCTTT | CASSLVGSGALNTEAFF
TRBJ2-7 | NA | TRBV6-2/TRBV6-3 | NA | TGTGCCAGCAGTTACTTCGCCCTAGGCTACGAGCAGTACTTC | CASSYFALGYEQYF
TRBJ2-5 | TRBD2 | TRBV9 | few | TGTGCCAGCAGCCAAGAAGTAGGGCGGGGGCAAGAGACCCAGTACTTC | CASSQEVGRGQETQYF
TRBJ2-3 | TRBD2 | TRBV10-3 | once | TGTGCCATCAGTGGGTCTAGCGGAAACACAGATACGCAGTATTTT | CAISGSSGNTDTQYF
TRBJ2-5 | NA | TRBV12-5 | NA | TGTGCTAGTGGACAATCGGGGACCCAGTACTTC | CASGQSGTQYF
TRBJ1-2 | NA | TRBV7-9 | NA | TGTGCCAGCAGCTTTAGTGGCAGGGGCAATGGCTACACCTTC | CASSFSGRGNGYTF
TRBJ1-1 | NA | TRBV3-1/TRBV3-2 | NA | TGTGCCAGCAGCCAAGTTAACAGTGAAGCTTTCTTT | CASSQVNSEAFF
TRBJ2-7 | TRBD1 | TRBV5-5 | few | TGTGCCAGCAGCTGGGGACAGGGGGCCTACGAGCAGTACTTC | CASSWGQGAYEQYF
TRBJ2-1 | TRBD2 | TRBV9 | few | TGTGCCAGCAGCGCCGGGACTAGCAGATACAATGAGCAGTTCTTC | CASSAGTSRYNEQFF
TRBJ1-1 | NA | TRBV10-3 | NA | TGTGCCATCAGTGTCCAGTCGAACACTGAAGCTTTCTTT | CAISVQSNTEAFF
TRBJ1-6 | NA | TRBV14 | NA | TGTGCCAGCAGCCAAGGGCTCAGTAATTCACCCCTCCACTTT | CASSQGLSNSPLHF
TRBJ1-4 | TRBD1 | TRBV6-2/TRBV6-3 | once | TGTGCCAGCAGTAACCCGGACAGGTTCGGTGAAAAACTGTTTTTT | CASSNPDRFGEKLFF
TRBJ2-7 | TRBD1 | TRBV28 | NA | TGTGCCAGCAGTTTATTGACAGGGTGGGCCTACGAGCAGTACTTC | CASSLLTGWAYEQYF
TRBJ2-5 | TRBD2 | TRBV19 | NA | TGTGCCAGTAAGGAAAGACTAGCGGGTTCCCAAGAGACCCAGTACTTC | CASKERLAGSQETQYF
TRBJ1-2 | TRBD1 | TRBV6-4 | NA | TGTGCCAGCAGTTCCGGGACAGGGGGATATGGCTACACCTTC | CASSSGTGGYGYTF
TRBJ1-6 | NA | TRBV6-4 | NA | TGTGCCAGCAGCCCCTCGGACGCCCGAGGGCCCCTCCACTTT | CASSPSDARGPLHF
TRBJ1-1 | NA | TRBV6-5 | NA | TGTGCCAGCAGTTCCTACACTGAAGCTTTCTTT | CASSSYTEAFF